This record concerns one T cell receptor beta chain sequence. CDR1 and CDR2 (germline): SGHTA, FQGNSA. V was clipped by 1 base and J by 3 bases, with 10 bases between them. This CDR3 has 15 residues. This sample is part of a study of blood T cell repertoires in COVID-19. Original analysis: Reference gene primer amplification in the assay estimated nucleated cell counts. Data came from immunoSEQ multiplex PCR; TCRdb stores just in-frame clones and leaves some out. From that table come the V and J calls and clone size; the DNA was used to work out D and trimming. The repertoire includes roughly 240,000 clones, 84% of them detected once, and around 2% sits in the top ten.

This clonotype was sampled from a man aged 35-49 years who had recovered from COVID-19. Sequenced material: peripheral blood. The chain carries TRBV7-2 and TRBJ2-1; tentatively, D is TRBD1 (6 bases). The CDR3 spells CASSLVGTNYNEQFF. The CDR3 DNA reads as TGTGCCAGCAGCTTAGTCGGGACAAACTACAATGAGCAGTTCTTC.